This is a list of T cell receptor beta chains from one sample in a study of blood T cell repertoires in COVID-19. Repertoires were generated with immunoSEQ multiplex PCR, while TCRdb's copy carries only in-frame clones and drops some. Among more than 65,000 clones, about four fifths were seen once, and the ten largest hold more than 45%. Sequenced: peripheral blood. These receptor sequences come from a human donor in a cohort sampled during active COVID-19. Each CDR3 is given with its conserved first and last residue. D genes are given only for firm matches. Only part of the rows carry a size: once, few, many, or a class if the clone is expanded.

.,TRBJ2-7,TRBV7-9,.,TGTGCCAGCAGCTTAATCGAGTACGGCTCCTACGAGCAGTACTTC,CASSLIEYGSYEQYF
.,TRBJ2-5,TRBV19,TRBD2,TGTGCCAGTAGTGGGGGGGGGATTGGCAAACAAGAGACCCAGTACTTC,CASSGGGIGKQETQYF
.,TRBJ1-1,TRBV11-3,.,TGTGCCAGCAGCTTAATAGGGGACGGGAGAGCTTTCTTT,CASSLIGDGRAFF
.,TRBJ1-1,TRBV7-2,.,TGTGCCAGCAGCTTGAACGGGAGGAACACTGAAGCTTTCTTT,CASSLNGRNTEAFF
.,TRBJ1-3,TRBV28,.,TGTGCCAGCAGTTCGGGACTTGGAAACACCATATATTTT,CASSSGLGNTIYF
.,TRBJ2-7,TRBV19,.,TGTGCCAGTAGTTTAACTTCAACTAGGAGAGAGCAGTACTTC,CASSLTSTRREQYF
.,TRBJ1-2,TRBV18,TRBD1,TGTGCCAGCCGCCGGACAGGGGACGCCTATGGCTACACCTTC,CASRRTGDAYGYTF
.,TRBJ2-5,TRBV7-9,.,TGTGCCAGCAGCTTATCCGTAAATCCAGTGCAAGAGACCCAGTACTTC,CASSLSVNPVQETQYF
.,TRBJ1-4,TRBV15,.,TGTGCCACCAGCAGAGATTTTGGCCCGCGGGAGACTGAAAAACTGTTTTTT,CATSRDFGPRETEKLFF
.,TRBJ2-7,TRBV28,TRBD2,TGTGCCAGCAGTTTATACGCGGGAGGTGGCTACGAGCAGTACTTC,CASSLYAGGGYEQYF
.,TRBJ2-2,TRBV2,TRBD2,TGTGCCAGCAGTGAACGGGTCGGGACTAGAGGAACCGGGGAGCTGTTTTTT,CASSERVGTRGTGELFF
once,TRBJ1-2,TRBV3-1/TRBV3-2,TRBD1,TGTGCCAGCAGCACTAGGTTACAGGGGGCAAACACCTTC,CASSTRLQGANTF
.,TRBJ2-3,TRBV11-2,TRBD1,TGTGCCAGCAGCCACATCGACAGGGGGTCAGGATCAGATACGCAGTATTTT,CASSHIDRGSGSDTQYF
.,TRBJ2-1,TRBV18,.,TGTGCCAGCTCACCCCCGATGGCAAGAAGCTCCTACAATGAGCAGTTCTTC,CASSPPMARSSYNEQFF
.,TRBJ1-1,TRBV19,.,TGTGCCAGTAGTATAAACAGAATCACTGAAGCTTTCTTT,CASSINRITEAFF
.,TRBJ2-7,TRBV28,.,TGTGCCAGCAGTTTGGCAGGGACCTACGAGCAGTACTTC,CASSLAGTYEQYF
.,TRBJ2-3,TRBV7-6,TRBD2,TGTGCCAGCACCCTCTCGACTAGCGGTTCCACAGATACGCAGTATTTT,CASTLSTSGSTDTQYF
.,TRBJ2-7,TRBV28,TRBD1,TGTGCCAGCAGACCGGGACAGGGTTATCTCGAGCAGTACTTC,CASRPGQGYLEQYF
few,TRBJ2-3,TRBV6-4,TRBD1,TGTGCCAGCAATGAAGGACAGGGGACAGATACGCAGTATTTT,CASNEGQGTDTQYF
once,TRBJ2-3,TRBV5-1,TRBD1,TGCGCCAGCAGCCCTAGATCGACAGGGCTAAGCACAGATACGCAGTATTTT,CASSPRSTGLSTDTQYF
few,TRBJ1-5,TRBV6-6,.,TGTGCCAGCAGCCCGGGGGGGGCAAGACAGCCCCAGCATTTT,CASSPGGARQPQHF
.,TRBJ2-2,TRBV7-2,.,TGTGCCAGCAGCTTAGCCAGGACGAACACCGGGGAGCTGTTTTTT,CASSLARTNTGELFF
.,TRBJ1-2,TRBV12-3/TRBV12-4,.,TGTGCCAGCAGCCCCGGGGGAAGGGGCTACACCTTC,CASSPGGRGYTF
.,TRBJ1-2,TRBV18,.,TGTGCCAGCTCACCACCGGCCAGGTTCTATGGCTACACCTTC,CASSPPARFYGYTF
many,TRBJ1-5,TRBV28,.,TGTGCCAGCAGTTTACGGGAGAATAGCAATCAGCCCCAGCATTTT,CASSLRENSNQPQHF
.,TRBJ2-7,TRBV11-2,TRBD2,TGTGCCAGCAGCTTATGGGCGGGAGGGGGCTACGAGCAGTACTTC,CASSLWAGGGYEQYF
.,TRBJ2-5,TRBV3-1/TRBV3-2,.,TGTGCCAGCAGCCAAGGCTCGGCAGGGGTTGAGACCCAGTACTTC,CASSQGSAGVETQYF
.,TRBJ1-1,TRBV28,TRBD1,TGTGCCAGCAGTGGACAGGTGGCTGAAGCTTTCTTT,CASSGQVAEAFF
.,TRBJ1-5,TRBV12-3/TRBV12-4,.,TGTGCCAGCAGTTTAGGGACTGATCAGCCCCAGCATTTT,CASSLGTDQPQHF
few,TRBJ2-1,TRBV6-5,TRBD1,TGTGCCACCCGAGACAGGGGAAGCTCCTACAATGAGCAGTTCTTC,CATRDRGSSYNEQFF
.,TRBJ2-2,TRBV15,.,TGTGCCACCAGCAGAGGGCTAGCAAACACCGGGGAGCTGTTTTTT,CATSRGLANTGELFF
.,TRBJ2-7,TRBV27,.,TGTGCCAGCGCGCCCGCAACTCCCGCCTACGAGCAGTACTTC,CASAPATPAYEQYF
.,TRBJ2-7,TRBV7-9,.,TGTGCCGGCGCCGGGAGCTCCTACGAGCAGTACTTC,CAGAGSSYEQYF
.,TRBJ1-6,TRBV11-2,TRBD1,TGTGCCAGCAGCCTTACGGACAGGGGGCGATCACCCCTCCACTTT,CASSLTDRGRSPLHF
.,TRBJ2-5,TRBV30,TRBD1,TGTGCCTGGACCAGGGGGCCAGAGACCCAGTACTTC,CAWTRGPETQYF
.,TRBJ1-2,TRBV5-1,TRBD1,TGCGCCAGCAGCCGAGACGCCGGACAGGGATCGGGCTACACCTTC,CASSRDAGQGSGYTF
.,TRBJ2-5,TRBV7-9,.,TGTGCCAGCAGCCCTAGAGGGGCGGGGGCCCTCCAAGAGACCCAGTACTTC,CASSPRGAGALQETQYF
few,TRBJ1-1,TRBV7-2,.,TGTGCCAGCAGCTTAGGCCAGGGGAACACTGAAGCTTTCTTT,CASSLGQGNTEAFF
.,TRBJ2-7,TRBV24-1,TRBD1,TGTGCCACCAGTGATTCTAGGACAGGGGACCACTACGAGCAGTACTTC,CATSDSRTGDHYEQYF
.,TRBJ2-1,TRBV24-1,TRBD2,TGTGCCACCAGTGACCCCGGGGGGGAGGGCCGCAATGAGCAGTTCTTC,CATSDPGGEGRNEQFF
.,TRBJ2-2,TRBV24-1,.,TGTGCCACCAGTGAGGGACATAAGAACACCGGGGAGCTGTTTTTT,CATSEGHKNTGELFF
.,TRBJ1-1,TRBV7-2,.,TGTGCCAGCAGCTTAGATTTCAGGGCCCCTGAAGCTTTCTTT,CASSLDFRAPEAFF
once,TRBJ2-3,TRBV19,.,TGTGCCAGTACCCTGGGGCTAGGGTCGGATACGCAGTATTTT,CASTLGLGSDTQYF
.,TRBJ2-5,TRBV6-5,TRBD2,TGTGCCAGCACGGGGGGGAGGGGGGCCCAGTACTTC,CASTGGRGAQYF
.,TRBJ1-1,TRBV30,.,TGTGCCTGGAGTGTAGGCAGGGAAACTGAAGCTTTCTTT,CAWSVGRETEAFF
.,TRBJ2-7,TRBV28,TRBD1,TGTGCCAGCAGTTTTCCTCCGGGACAGGGCTACGAGCAGTACTTC,CASSFPPGQGYEQYF
.,TRBJ2-3,TRBV5-4,TRBD2,TGTGCCAGCAGCTTGTTAAGCGGGGGCACAGATACGCAGTATTTT,CASSLLSGGTDTQYF
.,TRBJ1-1,TRBV7-2,.,TGTGCCAGCAGCTTAGGCCTCCAGGGACTATCTCACACTGAAGCTTTCTTT,CASSLGLQGLSHTEAFF
.,TRBJ2-1,TRBV15,.,TGTGCCGCAGGCCGGAATGAGCAGTTCTTC,CAAGRNEQFF
.,TRBJ2-6,TRBV5-6,TRBD1,TGTGCCAGCAGTCCTAGGGGGCCCGGGGCCAACGTCCTGACTTTC,CASSPRGPGANVLTF
.,TRBJ2-7,TRBV24-1,TRBD1,TGTGCCACCAGCCGGACAGGGAAAAACGAGCAGTACTTC,CATSRTGKNEQYF
.,TRBJ1-2,TRBV19,TRBD1,TGTGCCAGTAGTAAACAGGGGACGACAAATTATGGCTACACCTTC,CASSKQGTTNYGYTF
.,TRBJ2-3,TRBV19,TRBD2,TGTGCCAGTAGTATTATAGCGGGAGGAACGGATACGCAGTATTTT,CASSIIAGGTDTQYF
.,TRBJ1-4,TRBV19,TRBD1,TGTGCCAGTAGTACGGGACAGGAAAATGAAAAACTGTTTTTT,CASSTGQENEKLFF
.,TRBJ1-1,TRBV7-8,.,TGTGCCAGCAGCTTAGTACAGGGTTACACTGAAGCTTTCTTT,CASSLVQGYTEAFF
.,TRBJ2-2,TRBV24-1,TRBD2,TGTGCCACCAGTGACTATAGACTAGCGGGAGATGTAGAGCTGTTTTTT,CATSDYRLAGDVELFF
.,TRBJ2-3,TRBV14,.,TGTGCCAGCAGCCAACTGGGGGCGTTTAGCACAGATACGCAGTATTTT,CASSQLGAFSTDTQYF